These 25 T cell receptor beta chains were all obtained from the same sample, sequenced in a study of T cell repertoires in cytomegalovirus infection. TCRdb analysed the reads with MiXCR anew, one entry per CDR3 protein. This sample has roughly 720,000 distinct CDR3 sequences; about a third occur once, and the top ten carry about 2.8%. Sequencing input: PBMCs. The origin of the receptors is a human donor in good health (CMV status not recorded). Some clones in this sample may be carry-over from other donors' samples.

Ten or more counts support this clonotype. The chain recombines TRBV11-2 with TRBJ2-1, with 8 bases aligning to TRBD2. V lost 5 bases and J lost 8; bases outside the gene matches: 14. The germline V gene has CDR1 SGHAT and CDR2 FQNNGV. The CDR3 has 16 amino acids. CDR3 nucleotides: TGTGCCAGCAGCCCTGCGGGAGGACAGCTCCTAGATGAGCAGTTCTTC. Amino acids: CASSPAGGQLLDEQFF.

The chain joins TRBV2 to TRBJ1-3, with 10 bases matching TRBD1. CDR1 SNHLY and CDR2 FYNNEI come from the germline V gene. This CDR3 is built from 15 residues. V lost 6 bases, J lost 4 bases, and 6 bases stayed unmatched. The CDR3 DNA sequence: TGTGCCAGCAGAGCGCCGGGACAGGGGGGAAACACCATATATTTT. Translating gives CASRAPGQGGNTIYF.

In its sample, this clonotype was seen many times. This chain connects TRBV28 to TRBJ1-2, with TRBD1 as a possible D gene (6 bases). Germline lookup yields CDR1 MDHEN and CDR2 SYDVKM. Deletions cut 4 bases from V and 8 bases from J, with 23 bases between. CDR3 length: 16 amino acids. The CDR3 region has the DNA TGTGCCAGCAGTTCCAATATTTGGTCAACAGGGAACGGCTACACCTTC. Amino acid sequence: CASSSNIWSTGNGYTF.

The chain recombines TRBV28 with TRBJ1-5; D gene ambiguous. The CDR3 loop spans 16 amino acids. The V end lost 3 bases, the J end lost 4 bases, and 16 bases lay between the germline ends. In germline, CDR1 is MDHEN, CDR2 SYDVKM. The CDR3 loop reads CASSFRPKITNQPQHF. As DNA, the CDR3 is TGTGCCAGCAGTTTCCGACCCAAAATCACGAATCAGCCCCAGCATTTT.

The sample holds a few counts of this clonotype. The rearrangement links TRBV12-3 or TRBV12-4 to TRBJ1-2, with no clear D. V was shortened by 1 base and J by 10 bases, with 10 bases between the two germline ends. This CDR3 spans 12 amino acids. Here the CDR3 reads CASSLVYSAYTF. For the CDR3, the DNA is TGTGCCAGCAGTTTAGTCTACAGCGCCTACACCTTC.

The chain combines TRBV4-1 with TRBJ1-5; TRBD1 is a possible D gene (6 bases). Trimming removed 2 bases from V and 6 bases from J, with 17 bases in between. The length of the CDR3 is 16 residues. Germline CDR1 is MGHRA and CDR2 is YSYEKL. The CDR3 here is CASSQTPGGGGQPQHF. As DNA, the CDR3 is TGCGCCAGCAGCCAAACCCCGGGGGGGGGCGGTCAGCCCCAGCATTTT.

This clonotype was seen more than once but under ten times. This chain joins TRBV6-4 and TRBJ2-7; 8 bases are shared with TRBD1. Losses at the gene ends were 8 bases for V and 6 bases for J; bases not matched to a gene: 9. Germline V gene data show CDR1 as MRHNA and CDR2 as SNTAGT. This CDR3 is 13 amino acids long. CDR3 coding DNA: TGTGCCAGCGGCGGACAGGGTGTCCTCGAGCAGTACGTC. The encoded protein is CASGGQGVLEQYV.

This sequence joins TRBV10-3 and TRBJ1-1; no clear D gene. V lost 2 bases and J 3 bases, leaving 7 bases between the germline ends. CDR1 is ENHRY, CDR2 SYGVKD, per germline. CDR3 length: 13 amino acids. The CDR3 DNA reads TGTGCCATCAGTGAGCTAGGTCACACTGAAGCTTTCTTT. As protein: CAISELGHTEAFF.

About this clonotype: One end of the junction does not line up with germline, which may come from a read error. The chain uses TRBV4-1 and TRBJ2-2, with a tentative D call TRBD1 (7 bases). Germline CDR1 is MGHRA and CDR2 is YSYEKL. The CDR3 consists of 15 residues. In nucleotides, the CDR3 is TGCGCCAGCAGCCCAGGGGGGCGCGTCACCGTGGAGCTGTTTTTT. It is translated as CASSPGGRVTVELFF.

In this sample, this clonotype turned up a few times. This chain joins TRBV7-6 and TRBJ2-7; D uncertain. This CDR3 has 14 residues. V dropped 1 base and J dropped 2 bases, with 9 bases sitting between them. Germline V CDR1 and CDR2: SGHVS, FNYEAQ. The CDR3 nucleotides are TGTGCCAGCAGCTTAGGGGCAGAGACCTACGAGCAGTACTTC. This sequence encodes CASSLGAETYEQYF. The variable domain in full, with the rest retrieved from reference TRBV7-6 and TRBJ2-7, is GAGVSQSPRYKVTKRGQDVALRCDPISGHVSLYWYRQALGQGPEFLTYFNYEAQQDKSGLPNDRFSAERPEGSISTLTIQRTEQRDSAMYRCASSLGAETYEQYFGPGTRLTVT.

This chain uses TRBV28 with TRBJ1-2, with a tentative D call TRBD1 (5 bases). CDR3 length equals 12 residues. Germline V gene data show CDR1 as MDHEN and CDR2 as SYDVKM. V lost 5 bases and J 7 bases, leaving 11 bases between the germline ends. For the CDR3, the DNA is TGTGCCAGCAGTCCCGGGGGGACTGGCTACACCTTC. Translation gives CASSPGGTGYTF.

Written as DNA, the CDR3 is TGCGCCAGCAGCTTGTGGTCTACTAGCGGGAGCCCTCAAGAGACCCAGTACTTC. This translates into CASSLWSTSGSPQETQYF. This chain joins TRBV5-1 and TRBJ2-5; TRBD2 agrees at 11 bases. Germline V gene sequence: CDR1 SGHRS, CDR2 YFSETQ. This CDR3 has 18 amino acids. The J segment lost 2 bases and the V segment lost 1 base, leaving 10 bases of the junction unmatched. Full variable domain (missing parts from reference TRBV5-1 and TRBJ2-5): KAGVTQTPRYLIKTRGQQVTLSCSPISGHRSVSWYQQTPGQGLQFLFEYFSETQRNKGNFPGRFSGRQFSNSRSEMNVSTLELGDSALYLCASSLWSTSGSPQETQYFGPGTRLLVL.

The CDR3 region is CASSGGPNYGYTF. The DNA for the CDR3 is TGTGCCAGCAGCGGGGGGCCTAACTATGGCTACACCTTC. This chain uses TRBV11-2 with TRBJ1-2; D is perhaps TRBD1 (6 bases). Germline values: CDR1 SGHAT, CDR2 FQNNGV. V was clipped by 5 bases and J by 0 bases, with 7 bases between them. The CDR3 consists of 13 residues.

Only a few counts were recorded for this clonotype. The chain combines TRBV5-1 with TRBJ2-1, with D perhaps matching TRBD1 (5 bases). The CDR3 loop spans 16 amino acids. V lost 5 bases and J 0 bases, leaving 15 bases between the germline ends. The germline V gene has CDR1 SGHRS and CDR2 YFSETQ. The CDR3 region is CASSTGQVLSYNEQFF. CDR3 DNA: TGCGCCAGCAGTACCGGACAAGTCCTCTCCTACAATGAGCAGTTCTTC.

This clonotype was found a few times. This sequence joins TRBV2 and TRBJ2-1; tentative D call: TRBD1 (6 bases). V dropped 2 bases and J dropped 0 bases, with 11 bases sitting between them. Germline CDR1 is SNHLY and CDR2 is FYNNEI. The CDR3 is 16 amino acids. The CDR3 region is CASSERTASSYNEQFF. For the CDR3, the DNA is TGTGCCAGCAGTGAACGGACAGCGAGCTCCTACAATGAGCAGTTCTTC.

The sample holds many counts of this clonotype. This chain uses TRBV6-5 with TRBJ2-7, with D perhaps matching TRBD1 (5 bases). Germline CDR1 and CDR2: MNHEY and SVGAGI. The V gene lost 0 bases and the J gene lost 0 bases, with 9 bases spanning the gap. The CDR3 runs 15 residues. CDR3 residues: CASSYSPDSSYEQYF. The CDR3 region has the DNA TGTGCCAGCAGTTACTCCCCCGACAGCTCCTACGAGCAGTACTTC.

This clonotype was seen only a few times. The chain recombines TRBV20-1 with TRBJ1-1, with 8 nucleotides matching TRBD1. This CDR3 is 14 amino acids long. Germline V CDR1 and CDR2: DFQATT, SNEGSKA (reference sequence). V dropped 0 bases and J dropped 5; count of bases not matched to a gene: 5. The CDR3 here is CSARDRGLRTEAFF. CDR3 DNA: TGCAGTGCTAGAGACAGGGGGCTGAGAACTGAAGCTTTCTTT.

The rearrangement uses TRBV7-8 and TRBJ1-2, with 8 bases identical to TRBD1. Germline trimming cut 1 base from V and 8 bases from J; bases unmatched to any gene: 15. The CDR3 spans 17 residues. The germline CDR1 and CDR2 sequences are SGHVS and FQNEAQ. Here the CDR3 reads CASSLVSRTGTMGGYTF. The CDR3 nucleotides are TGTGCCAGCAGCTTAGTTTCCCGGACAGGGACGATGGGGGGCTACACCTTC. The full variable domain, rest sourced from reference TRBV7-8 and TRBJ1-2, is GAGVSQSPRYKVAKRGQDVALRCDPISGHVSLFWYQQALGQGPEFLTYFQNEAQLDKSGLPSDRFFAERPEGSVSTLKIQRTQQEDSAVYLCASSLVSRTGTMGGYTFGSGTRLTVV.

The V gene is TRBV28, the J gene TRBJ2-1; D could derive from TRBD1 or TRBD2 (5 bases each). Germline V gene sequence: CDR1 MDHEN, CDR2 SYDVKM. The length of the CDR3 is 17 residues. V was shortened by 5 bases and J by 4 bases, with 21 bases between the two germline ends. This CDR3 is CASSPLLTGGEYNEQFF. CDR3 in DNA: TGTGCCAGCAGTCCACTACTAACAGGAGGAGAGTACAATGAGCAGTTCTTC.

In this sample, this clonotype turned up a few times. The V gene is TRBV25-1, the J gene TRBJ1-2, with D possibly being TRBD1 (5 bases). Per the germline V gene, CDR1 is MGHDK and CDR2 is SYGVNS. V lost 6 bases, J lost 4 bases, and 12 bases lay in between. The CDR3 is made up of 13 amino acids. The CDR3 reads CASSRGQTYGYTF. In nucleotides, the CDR3 is TGTGCCAGCAGCCGCGGACAAACCTATGGCTACACCTTC.

Turning to this clonotype: Its ends do not fully match the called genes, so a read error is possible. J is TRBJ2-1 and V is TRBV7-6; D could derive from TRBD1 or TRBD2 (5 bases each). Germline CDR1 is SGHVS and CDR2 is FNYEAQ. CDR3 length equals 13 residues. CDR3 amino acids: CSSTHRRGDEQFF. CDR3 nucleotide sequence: TGTTCCAGCACCCATAGGAGAGGGGATGAGCAGTTCTTC.

The chain joins TRBV7-8 to TRBJ1-1; possibly TRBD1 for D (5 bases). The CDR3 length is 14 residues. Deletions cut 3 bases from V and 2 bases from J, with 10 bases between. The germline gives CDR1 SGHVS, CDR2 FQNEAQ. The CDR3 bases are TGTGCCAGCAGCTTGACGGGGGACAACACTGAAGCTTTCTTT. Translated: CASSLTGDNTEAFF.

This clonotype was seen a handful of times. The rearrangement joins TRBV12-3 or TRBV12-4 to TRBJ1-2; possibly TRBD1 for D (5 bases). The CDR3 has 13 residues. Trimming pared 4 bases from V and 6 bases from J, leaving 12 bases between. The CDR3 DNA reads as TGTGCCAGCAGTTCATCGGACATCAATGGCTACACCTTC. Amino acid sequence: CASSSSDINGYTF.

A few counts support this clonotype. The genes are TRBV5-1 and TRBJ2-5; 12 nucleotides agree with TRBD2. Per germline, CDR1 SGHRS and CDR2 YFSETQ. The CDR3 covers 16 residues. Trimming cost V 0 bases and J 5 bases; bases outside gene matches: 5. CDR3 sequence: CASSLATSGGGETQYF. CDR3 coding DNA: TGCGCCAGCAGCTTGGCGACTAGCGGGGGTGGCGAGACCCAGTACTTC.

This clonotype came up a few times. The chain combines TRBV6-6 with TRBJ1-1, with D possibly TRBD1 on 5 matching bases. V lost 8 bases to trimming and J lost 0 bases, with 10 bases between them. CDR3 size: 13 residues. Germline V lookup: CDR1 MNHNY, CDR2 SVGAGI (reference sequence). CDR3 DNA: TGTGCCAGCTTGGTGGGGCTGAACACTGAAGCTTTCTTT. Protein sequence: CASLVGLNTEAFF.